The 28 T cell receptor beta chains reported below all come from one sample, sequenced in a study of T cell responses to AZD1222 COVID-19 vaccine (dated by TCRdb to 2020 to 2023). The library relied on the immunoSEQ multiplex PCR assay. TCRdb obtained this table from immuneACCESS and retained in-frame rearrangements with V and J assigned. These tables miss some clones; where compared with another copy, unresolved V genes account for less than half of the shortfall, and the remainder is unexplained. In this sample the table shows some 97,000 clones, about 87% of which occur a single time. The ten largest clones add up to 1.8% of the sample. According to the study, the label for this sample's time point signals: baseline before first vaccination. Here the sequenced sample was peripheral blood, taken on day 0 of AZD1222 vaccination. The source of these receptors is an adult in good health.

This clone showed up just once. The CDR3 sequence is CASSSHVGNTIYF. CDR3 coding DNA: TGTGCCAGCAGCTCGCATGTGGGAAACACCATATATTTT. V and J are TRBV7-8 and TRBJ1-3; D ambiguous. The CDR3 extends over 13 amino acids. CDR1 SGHVS and CDR2 FQNEAQ come from the germline V gene. V lost 4 bases to trimming and J lost 4 bases, with 8 bases between them.

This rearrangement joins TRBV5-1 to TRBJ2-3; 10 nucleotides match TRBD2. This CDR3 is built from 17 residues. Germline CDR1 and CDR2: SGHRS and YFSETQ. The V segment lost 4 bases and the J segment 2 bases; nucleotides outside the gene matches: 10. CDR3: CASSGTLAGGYTDTQYF. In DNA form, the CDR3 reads TGCGCCAGCAGCGGAACTTTAGCGGGAGGTTACACAGATACGCAGTATTTT. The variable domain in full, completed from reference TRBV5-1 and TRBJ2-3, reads KAGVTQTPRYLIKTRGQQVTLSCSPISGHRSVSWYQQTPGQGLQFLFEYFSETQRNKGNFPGRFSGRQFSNSRSEMNVSTLELGDSALYLCASSGTLAGGYTDTQYFGPGTRLTVL.

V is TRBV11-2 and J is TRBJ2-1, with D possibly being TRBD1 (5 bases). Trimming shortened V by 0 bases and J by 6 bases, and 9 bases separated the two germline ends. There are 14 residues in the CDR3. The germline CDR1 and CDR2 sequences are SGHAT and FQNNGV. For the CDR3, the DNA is TGTGCCAGCAGCTTAGAGGCAGGGTTCAATGAGCAGTTCTTC. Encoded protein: CASSLEAGFNEQFF. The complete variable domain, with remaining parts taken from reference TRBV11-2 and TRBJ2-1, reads EAGVAQSPRYKIIEKRQSVAFWCNPISGHATLYWYQQILGQGPKLLIQFQNNGVVDDSQLPKDRFSAERLKGVDSTLKIQPAKLEDSAVYLCASSLEAGFNEQFFGPGTRLTVL.

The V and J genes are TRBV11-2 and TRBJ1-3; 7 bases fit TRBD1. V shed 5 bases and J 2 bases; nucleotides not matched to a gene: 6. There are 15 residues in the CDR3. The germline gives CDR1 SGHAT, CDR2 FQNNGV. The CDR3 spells CASSHYRGTGNTIYF. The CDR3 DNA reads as TGTGCCAGCAGCCATTACAGGGGCACTGGAAACACCATATATTTT.

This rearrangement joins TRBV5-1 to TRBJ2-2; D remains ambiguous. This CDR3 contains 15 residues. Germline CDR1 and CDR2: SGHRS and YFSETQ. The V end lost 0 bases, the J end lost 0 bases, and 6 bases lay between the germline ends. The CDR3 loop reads CASSLGHANTGELFF. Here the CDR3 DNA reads TGCGCCAGCAGCTTGGGACACGCGAACACCGGGGAGCTGTTTTTT.

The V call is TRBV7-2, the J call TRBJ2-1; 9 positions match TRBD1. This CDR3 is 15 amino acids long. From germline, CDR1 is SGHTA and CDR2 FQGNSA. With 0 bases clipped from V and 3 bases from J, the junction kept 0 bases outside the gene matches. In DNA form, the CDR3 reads TGTGCCAGCAGCTTAGCGGGACAGGGCTACAATGAGCAGTTCTTC. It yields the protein CASSLAGQGYNEQFF.

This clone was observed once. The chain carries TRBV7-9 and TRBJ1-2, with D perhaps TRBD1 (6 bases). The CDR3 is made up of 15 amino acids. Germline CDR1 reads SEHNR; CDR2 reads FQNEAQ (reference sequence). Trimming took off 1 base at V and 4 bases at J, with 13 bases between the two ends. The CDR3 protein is CASSLGTDIFYGYTF. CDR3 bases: TGTGCCAGCAGCTTAGGGACAGACATCTTCTATGGCTACACCTTC.

The chain's CDR3 is CASGSVGDEQFF. CDR3 nucleotide sequence: TGTGCTAGTGGTTCAGTCGGGGATGAGCAGTTCTTC. V is TRBV12-5 and J is TRBJ2-1; D possibly corresponds to TRBD2 (5 bases). Germline loops: CDR1 LGHNT, CDR2 FRNRAP. There are 12 residues in the CDR3. Trimming cost V 4 bases and J 8 bases, with 9 bases left between them.

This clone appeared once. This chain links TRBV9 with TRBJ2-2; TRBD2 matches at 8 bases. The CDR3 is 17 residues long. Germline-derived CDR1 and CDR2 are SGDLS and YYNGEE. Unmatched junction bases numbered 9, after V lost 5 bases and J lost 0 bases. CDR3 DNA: TGTGCCAGCAGTGACCCTCTTAGCGGGGCGAACACCGGGGAGCTGTTTTTT. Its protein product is CASSDPLSGANTGELFF. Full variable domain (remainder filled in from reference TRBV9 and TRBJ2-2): DSGVTQTPKHLITATGQRVTLRCSPRSGDLSVYWYQQSLDQGLQFLIQYYNGEERAKGNILERFSAQQFPDLHSELNLSSLELGDSALYFCASSDPLSGANTGELFFGEGSRLTVL.

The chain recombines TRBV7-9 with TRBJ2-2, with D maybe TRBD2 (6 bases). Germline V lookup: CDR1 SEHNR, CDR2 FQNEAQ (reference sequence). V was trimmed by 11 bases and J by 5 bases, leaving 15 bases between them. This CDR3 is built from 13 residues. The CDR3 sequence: CAARGGTTGELFF. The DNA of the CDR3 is TGTGCCGCGCGGGGCGGGACTACCGGGGAGCTGTTTTTT.

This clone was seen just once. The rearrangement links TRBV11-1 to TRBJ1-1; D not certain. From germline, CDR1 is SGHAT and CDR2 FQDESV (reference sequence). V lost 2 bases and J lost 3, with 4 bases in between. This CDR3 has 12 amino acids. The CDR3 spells CASSLSYTEAFF. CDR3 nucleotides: TGTGCCAGCAGCTTAAGCTACACTGAAGCTTTCTTT.

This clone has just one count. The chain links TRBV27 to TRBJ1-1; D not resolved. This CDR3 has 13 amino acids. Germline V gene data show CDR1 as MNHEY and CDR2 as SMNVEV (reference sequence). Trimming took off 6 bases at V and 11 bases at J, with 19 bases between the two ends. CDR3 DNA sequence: TGTGCCAGCAGATCCCAATCTGGGCTCACTGCTTTCTTT. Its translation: CASRSQSGLTAFF.

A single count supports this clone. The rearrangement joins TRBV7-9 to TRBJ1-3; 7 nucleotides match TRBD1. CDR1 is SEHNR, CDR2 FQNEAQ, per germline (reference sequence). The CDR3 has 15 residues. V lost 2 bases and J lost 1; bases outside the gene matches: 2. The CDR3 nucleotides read TGTGCCAGCAGCTTACAGGGGGTATCTGGAAACACCATATATTTT. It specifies CASSLQGVSGNTIYF.

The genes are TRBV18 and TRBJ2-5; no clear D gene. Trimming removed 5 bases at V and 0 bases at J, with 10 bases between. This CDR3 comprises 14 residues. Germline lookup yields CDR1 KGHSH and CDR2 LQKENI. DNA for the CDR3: TGTGCCAGCTCAGACGGCTTCTACCAAGAGACCCAGTACTTC. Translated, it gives CASSDGFYQETQYF.

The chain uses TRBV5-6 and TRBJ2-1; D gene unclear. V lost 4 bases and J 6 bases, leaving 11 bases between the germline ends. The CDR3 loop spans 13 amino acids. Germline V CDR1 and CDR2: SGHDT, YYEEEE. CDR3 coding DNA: TGTGCCAGCAGCCCAATGAGATTCAATGAGCAGTTCTTC. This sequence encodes CASSPMRFNEQFF.

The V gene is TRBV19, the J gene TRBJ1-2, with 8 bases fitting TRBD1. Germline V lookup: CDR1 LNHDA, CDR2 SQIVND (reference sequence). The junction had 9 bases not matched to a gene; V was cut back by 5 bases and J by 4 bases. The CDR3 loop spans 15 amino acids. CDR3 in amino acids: CASSPRTGTLYGYTF. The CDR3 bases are TGTGCCAGTAGTCCTCGGACAGGGACCCTCTATGGCTACACCTTC.

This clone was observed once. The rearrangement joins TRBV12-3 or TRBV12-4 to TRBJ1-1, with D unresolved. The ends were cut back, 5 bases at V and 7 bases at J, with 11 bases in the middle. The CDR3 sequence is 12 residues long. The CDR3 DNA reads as TGTGCCAGCAGTCTCGACGGGGTTGAAGCTTTCTTT. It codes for CASSLDGVEAFF.

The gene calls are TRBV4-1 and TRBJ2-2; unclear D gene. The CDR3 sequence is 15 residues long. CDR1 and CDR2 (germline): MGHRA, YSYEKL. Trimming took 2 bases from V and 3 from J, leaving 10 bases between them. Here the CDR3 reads CASSQPERDTGELFF. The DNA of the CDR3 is TGCGCCAGCAGCCAACCCGAGAGAGACACCGGGGAGCTGTTTTTT.

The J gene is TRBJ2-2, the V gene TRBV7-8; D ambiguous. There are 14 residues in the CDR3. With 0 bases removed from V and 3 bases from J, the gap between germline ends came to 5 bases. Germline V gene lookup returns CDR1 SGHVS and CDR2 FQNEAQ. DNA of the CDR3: TGTGCCAGCAGCTTAGCGTCCTACACCGGGGAGCTGTTTTTT. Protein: CASSLASYTGELFF.

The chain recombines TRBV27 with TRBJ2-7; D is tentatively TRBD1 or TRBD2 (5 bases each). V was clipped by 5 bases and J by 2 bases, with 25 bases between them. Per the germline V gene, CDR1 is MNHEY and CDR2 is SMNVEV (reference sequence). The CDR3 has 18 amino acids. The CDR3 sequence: CASSPPGSVRGLPYEQYF. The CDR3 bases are TGTGCCAGCAGTCCACCCGGCTCAGTTCGGGGCCTTCCCTACGAGCAGTACTTC.

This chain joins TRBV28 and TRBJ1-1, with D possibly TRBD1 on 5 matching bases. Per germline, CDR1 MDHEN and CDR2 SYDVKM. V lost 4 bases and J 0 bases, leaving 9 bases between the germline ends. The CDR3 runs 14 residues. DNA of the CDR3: TGTGCCAGCAGTTCCGGGACGGTGAACACTGAAGCTTTCTTT. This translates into CASSSGTVNTEAFF.

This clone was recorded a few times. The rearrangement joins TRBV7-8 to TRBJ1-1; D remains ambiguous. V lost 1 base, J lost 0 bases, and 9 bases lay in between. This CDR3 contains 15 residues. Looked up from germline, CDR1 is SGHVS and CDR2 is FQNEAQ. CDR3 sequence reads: CASSLVGSLNTEAFF. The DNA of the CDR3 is TGTGCCAGCAGCTTAGTAGGCAGCCTGAACACTGAAGCTTTCTTT.

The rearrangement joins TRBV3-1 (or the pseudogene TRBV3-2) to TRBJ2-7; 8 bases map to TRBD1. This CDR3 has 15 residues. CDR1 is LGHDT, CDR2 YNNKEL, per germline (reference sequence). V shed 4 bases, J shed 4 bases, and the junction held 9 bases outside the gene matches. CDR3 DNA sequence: TGTGCCAGCAGCCCCCACCGGGACAGGAATTACGAGCAGTACTTC. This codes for CASSPHRDRNYEQYF.

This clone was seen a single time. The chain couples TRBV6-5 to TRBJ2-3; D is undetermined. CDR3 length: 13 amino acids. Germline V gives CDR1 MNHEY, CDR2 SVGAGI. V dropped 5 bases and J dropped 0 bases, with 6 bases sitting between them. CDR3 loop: CASSPWSTDTQYF. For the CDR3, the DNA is TGTGCCAGCAGTCCGTGGAGCACAGATACGCAGTATTTT.

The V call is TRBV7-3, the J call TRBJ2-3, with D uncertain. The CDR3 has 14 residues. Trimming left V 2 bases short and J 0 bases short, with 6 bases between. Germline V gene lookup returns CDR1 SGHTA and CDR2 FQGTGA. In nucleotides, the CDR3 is TGTGCCAGCAGCTTACGCGGAAGCACAGATACGCAGTATTTT. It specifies CASSLRGSTDTQYF.

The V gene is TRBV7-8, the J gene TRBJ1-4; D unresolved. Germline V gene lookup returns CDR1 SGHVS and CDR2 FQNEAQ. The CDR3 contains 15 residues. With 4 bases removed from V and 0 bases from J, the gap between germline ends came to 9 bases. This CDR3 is CASSSARATNEKLFF. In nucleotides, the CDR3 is TGTGCCAGCAGCTCAGCGCGAGCAACTAATGAAAAACTGTTTTTT.

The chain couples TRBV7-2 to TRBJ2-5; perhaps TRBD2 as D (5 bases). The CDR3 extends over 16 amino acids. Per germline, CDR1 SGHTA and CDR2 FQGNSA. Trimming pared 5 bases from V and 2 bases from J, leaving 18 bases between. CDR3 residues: CASSPEGMAQQETQYF. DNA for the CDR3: TGTGCCAGCAGCCCAGAGGGTATGGCACAGCAAGAGACCCAGTACTTC. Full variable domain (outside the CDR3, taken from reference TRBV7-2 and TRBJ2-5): GAGVSQSPSNKVTEKGKDVELRCDPISGHTALYWYRQSLGQGLEFLIYFQGNSAPDKSGLPSDRFSAERTGGSVSTLTIQRTQQEDSAVYLCASSPEGMAQQETQYFGPGTRLLVL.

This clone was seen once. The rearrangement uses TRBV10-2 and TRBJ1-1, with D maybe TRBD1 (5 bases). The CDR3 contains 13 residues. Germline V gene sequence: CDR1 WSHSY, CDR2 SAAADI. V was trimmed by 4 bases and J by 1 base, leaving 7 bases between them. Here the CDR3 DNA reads TGCGCCAGCAGTGGACAGTCGAACACTGAAGCTTTCTTT. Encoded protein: CASSGQSNTEAFF.